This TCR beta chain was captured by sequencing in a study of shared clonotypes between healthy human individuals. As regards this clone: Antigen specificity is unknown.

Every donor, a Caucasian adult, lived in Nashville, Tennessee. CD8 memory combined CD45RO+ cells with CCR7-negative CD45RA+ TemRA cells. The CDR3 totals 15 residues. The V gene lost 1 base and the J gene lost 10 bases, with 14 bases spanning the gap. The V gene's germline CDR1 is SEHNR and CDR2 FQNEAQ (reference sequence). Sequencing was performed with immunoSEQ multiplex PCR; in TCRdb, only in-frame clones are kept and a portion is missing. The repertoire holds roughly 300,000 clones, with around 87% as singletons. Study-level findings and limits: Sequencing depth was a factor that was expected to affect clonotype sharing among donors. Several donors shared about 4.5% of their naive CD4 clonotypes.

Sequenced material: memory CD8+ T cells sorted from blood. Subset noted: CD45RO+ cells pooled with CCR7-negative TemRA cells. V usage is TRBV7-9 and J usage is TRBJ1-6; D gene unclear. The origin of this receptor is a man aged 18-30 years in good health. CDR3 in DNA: TGTGCCAGCAGCTTAGTGGAGGGTGCATCCTCACCCCTCCACTTT. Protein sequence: CASSLVEGASSPLHF.